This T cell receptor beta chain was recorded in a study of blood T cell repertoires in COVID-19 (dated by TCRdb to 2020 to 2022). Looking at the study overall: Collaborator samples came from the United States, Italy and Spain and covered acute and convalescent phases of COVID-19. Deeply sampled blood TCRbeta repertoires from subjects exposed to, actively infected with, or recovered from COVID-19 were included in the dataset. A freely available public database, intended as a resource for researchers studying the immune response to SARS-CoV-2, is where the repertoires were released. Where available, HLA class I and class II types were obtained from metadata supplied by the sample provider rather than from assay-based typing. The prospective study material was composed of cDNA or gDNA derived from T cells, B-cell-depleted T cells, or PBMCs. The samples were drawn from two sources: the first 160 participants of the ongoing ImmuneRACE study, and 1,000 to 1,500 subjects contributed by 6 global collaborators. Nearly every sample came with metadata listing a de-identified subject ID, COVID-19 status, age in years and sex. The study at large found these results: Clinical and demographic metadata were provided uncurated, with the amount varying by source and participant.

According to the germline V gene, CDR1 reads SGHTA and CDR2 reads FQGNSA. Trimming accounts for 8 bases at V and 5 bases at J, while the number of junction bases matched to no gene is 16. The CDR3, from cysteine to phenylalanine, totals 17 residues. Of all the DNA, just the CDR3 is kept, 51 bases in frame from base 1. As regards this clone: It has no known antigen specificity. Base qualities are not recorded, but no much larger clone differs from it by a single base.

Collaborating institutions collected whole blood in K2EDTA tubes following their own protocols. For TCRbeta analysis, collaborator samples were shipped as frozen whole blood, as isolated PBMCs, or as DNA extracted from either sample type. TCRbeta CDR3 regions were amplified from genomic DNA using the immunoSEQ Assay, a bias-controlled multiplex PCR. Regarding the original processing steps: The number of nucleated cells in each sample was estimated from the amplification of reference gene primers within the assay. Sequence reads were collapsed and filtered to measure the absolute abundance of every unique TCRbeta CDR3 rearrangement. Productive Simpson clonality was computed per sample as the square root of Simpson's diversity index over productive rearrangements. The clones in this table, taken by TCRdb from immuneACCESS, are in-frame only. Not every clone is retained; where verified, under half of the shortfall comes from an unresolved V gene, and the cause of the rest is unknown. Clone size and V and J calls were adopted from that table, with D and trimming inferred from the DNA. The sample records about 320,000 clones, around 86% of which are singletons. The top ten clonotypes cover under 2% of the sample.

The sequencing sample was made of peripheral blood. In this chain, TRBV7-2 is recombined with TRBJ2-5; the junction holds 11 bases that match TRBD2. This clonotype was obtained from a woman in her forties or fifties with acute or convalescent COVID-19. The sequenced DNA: TGTGCCAGCGGAATATGGGCTAGCGGGAGGTGGGCGGAGACCCAGTACTTC. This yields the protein CASGIWASGRWAETQYF. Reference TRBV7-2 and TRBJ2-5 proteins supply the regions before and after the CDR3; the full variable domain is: GAGVSQSPSNKVTEKGKDVELRCDPISGHTALYWYRQSLGQGLEFLIYFQGNSAPDKSGLPSDRFSAERTGGSVSTLTIQRTQQEDSAVYLCASGIWASGRWAETQYFGPGTRLLVL.